This section outlines one T cell receptor (beta chain) sequence together with its context. This record comes from a study of tumor-infiltrating lymphocytes in localized non-small cell lung cancer. Sequencing was performed with immunoSEQ multiplex PCR; in TCRdb, only in-frame clones are kept and a portion is missing. The repertoire holds fewer than 13,000 clones, with around 63% as singletons. CDR1 KGHSH and CDR2 LQKENI come from the germline V gene. Trimming took off 3 bases at V and 2 bases at J, with 13 bases between the two ends. CDR3 size: 16 residues. The chain couples TRBV18 to TRBJ1-4; maybe TRBD1 (5 bases). The sequencing sample was made of lung tumor tissue. The receptor's source is a human donor with non-small cell lung cancer. The CDR3 nucleotides are TGTGCCAGCTCACCCGGGGGAATCTCGACTAATGAAAAACTGTTTTTT. This gives the protein CASSPGGISTNEKLFF.